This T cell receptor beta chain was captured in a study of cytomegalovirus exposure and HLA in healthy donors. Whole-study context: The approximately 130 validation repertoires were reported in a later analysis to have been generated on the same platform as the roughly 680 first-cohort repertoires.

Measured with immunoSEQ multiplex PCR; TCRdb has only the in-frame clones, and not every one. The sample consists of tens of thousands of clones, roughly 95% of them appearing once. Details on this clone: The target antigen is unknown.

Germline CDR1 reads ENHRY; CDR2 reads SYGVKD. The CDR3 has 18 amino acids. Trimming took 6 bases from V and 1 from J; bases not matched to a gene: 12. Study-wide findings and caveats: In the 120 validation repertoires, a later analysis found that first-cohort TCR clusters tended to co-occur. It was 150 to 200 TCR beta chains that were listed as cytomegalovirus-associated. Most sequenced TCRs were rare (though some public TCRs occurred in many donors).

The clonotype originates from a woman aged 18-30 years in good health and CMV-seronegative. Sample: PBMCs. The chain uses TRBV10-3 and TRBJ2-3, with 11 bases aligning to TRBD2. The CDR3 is CAIRSSGTSGRGTDTQYF. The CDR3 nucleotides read TGTGCCATCAGATCTTCCGGGACTAGCGGACGGGGCACAGATACGCAGTATTTT.